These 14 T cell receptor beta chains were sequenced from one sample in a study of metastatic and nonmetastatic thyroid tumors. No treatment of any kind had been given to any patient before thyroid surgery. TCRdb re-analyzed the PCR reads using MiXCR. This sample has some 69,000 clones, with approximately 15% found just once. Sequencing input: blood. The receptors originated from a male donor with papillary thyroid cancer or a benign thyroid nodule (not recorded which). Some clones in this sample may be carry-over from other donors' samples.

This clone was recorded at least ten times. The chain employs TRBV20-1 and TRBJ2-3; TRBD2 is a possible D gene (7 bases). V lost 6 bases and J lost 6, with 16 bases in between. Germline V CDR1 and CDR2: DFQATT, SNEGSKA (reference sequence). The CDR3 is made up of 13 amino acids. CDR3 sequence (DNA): TGCAGTGCCCAGGGAGGGGGATGGGATACGCAGTATTTT. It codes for CSAQGGGWDTQYF.

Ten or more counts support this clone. The CDR3 nucleotides are TGTGCCAGCAGATCCACTGGGGACTCCTACGAGCAGTACTTC. It is translated as CASRSTGDSYEQYF. The chain carries TRBV6-1 and TRBJ2-7; D not resolved. Germline-derived CDR1 and CDR2 are MNHNS and SASEGT. CDR3 length: 14 amino acids. The V and J ends lost 6 bases and 0 bases respectively, with 12 bases between them.

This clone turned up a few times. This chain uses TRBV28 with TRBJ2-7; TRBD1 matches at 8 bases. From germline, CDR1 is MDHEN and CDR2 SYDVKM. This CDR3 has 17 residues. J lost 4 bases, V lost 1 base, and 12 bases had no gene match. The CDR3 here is CASSLSPVTGVWYEQYF. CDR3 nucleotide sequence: TGTGCCAGCAGTTTATCCCCCGTGACAGGGGTCTGGTACGAGCAGTACTTC. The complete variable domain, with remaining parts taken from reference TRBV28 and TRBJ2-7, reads DVKVTQSSRYLVKRTGEKVFLECVQDMDHENMFWYRQDPGLGLRLIYFSYDVKMKEKGDIPEGYSVSREKKERFSLILESASTNQTSMYLCASSLSPVTGVWYEQYFGPGTRLTVT.

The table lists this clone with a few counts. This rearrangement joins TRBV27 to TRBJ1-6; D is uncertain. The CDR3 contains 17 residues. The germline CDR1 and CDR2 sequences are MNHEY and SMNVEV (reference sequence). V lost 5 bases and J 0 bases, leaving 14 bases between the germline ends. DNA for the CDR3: TGTGCCAGCAGTCTCACTATAGGCATCTCCTATAATTCACCCCTCCACTTT. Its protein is CASSLTIGISYNSPLHF.

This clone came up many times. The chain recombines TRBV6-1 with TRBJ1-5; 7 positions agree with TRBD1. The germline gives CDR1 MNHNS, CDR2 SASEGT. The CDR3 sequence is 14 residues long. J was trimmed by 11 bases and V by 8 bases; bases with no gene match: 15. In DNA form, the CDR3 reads TGTGCCAGCTCCGAGGACAGGCGCATTGGGGCCCAGCATTTT. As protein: CASSEDRRIGAQHF.

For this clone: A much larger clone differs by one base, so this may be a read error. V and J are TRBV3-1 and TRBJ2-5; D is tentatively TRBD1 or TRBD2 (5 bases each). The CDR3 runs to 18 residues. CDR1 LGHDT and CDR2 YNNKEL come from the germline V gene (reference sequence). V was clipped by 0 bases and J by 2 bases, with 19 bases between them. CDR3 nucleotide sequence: TGTGCCAGCAGCCAAGAATTTACTAGTCTACAGGCACAAGAGACCCAGTACTTC. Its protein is CASSQEFTSLQAQETQYF.

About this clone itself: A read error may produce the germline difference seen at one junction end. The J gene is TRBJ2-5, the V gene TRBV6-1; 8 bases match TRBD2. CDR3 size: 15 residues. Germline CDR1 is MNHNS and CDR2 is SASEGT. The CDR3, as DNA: TGTGCCAGCAGTGTACCCGGGGGGGGTCAAGAGACCAAGTACTTC. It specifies CASSVPGGGQETKYF.

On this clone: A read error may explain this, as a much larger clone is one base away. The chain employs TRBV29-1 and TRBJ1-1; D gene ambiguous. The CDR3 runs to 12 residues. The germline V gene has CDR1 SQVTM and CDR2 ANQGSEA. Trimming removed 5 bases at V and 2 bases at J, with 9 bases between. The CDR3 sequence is CSVLMVNTEAFF. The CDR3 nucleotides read TGCAGCGTTCTTATGGTAAACACTGAAGCTTTCTTT.

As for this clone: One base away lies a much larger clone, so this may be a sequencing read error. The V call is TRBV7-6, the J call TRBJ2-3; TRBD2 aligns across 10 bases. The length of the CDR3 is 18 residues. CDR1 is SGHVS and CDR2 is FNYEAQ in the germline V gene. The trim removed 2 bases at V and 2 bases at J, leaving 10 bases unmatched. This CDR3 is CASSLRIGTSDNTDTQYF. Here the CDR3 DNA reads TGTGCCAGCAGCTTACGGATCGGGACTAGCGACAACACAGATACGCAGTATTTT.

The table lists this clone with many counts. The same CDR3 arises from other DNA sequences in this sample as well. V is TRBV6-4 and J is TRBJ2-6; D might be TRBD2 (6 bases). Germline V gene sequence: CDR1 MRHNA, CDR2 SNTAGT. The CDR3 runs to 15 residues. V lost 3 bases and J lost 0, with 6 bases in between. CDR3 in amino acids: CASSEGGSGANVLTF. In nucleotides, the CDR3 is TGTGCCAGCAGTGAGGGGGGCTCTGGGGCCAACGTCCTGACTTTC.

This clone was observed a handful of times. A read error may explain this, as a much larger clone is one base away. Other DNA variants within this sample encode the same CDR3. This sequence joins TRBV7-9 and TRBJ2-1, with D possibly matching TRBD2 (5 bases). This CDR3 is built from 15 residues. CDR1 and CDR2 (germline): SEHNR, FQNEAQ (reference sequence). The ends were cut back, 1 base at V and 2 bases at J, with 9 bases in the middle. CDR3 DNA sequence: TGTGCCAGCAGCTTAGGTTCACTAGCCTACAATGAGCAGTTCTTC. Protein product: CASSLGSLAYNEQFF.

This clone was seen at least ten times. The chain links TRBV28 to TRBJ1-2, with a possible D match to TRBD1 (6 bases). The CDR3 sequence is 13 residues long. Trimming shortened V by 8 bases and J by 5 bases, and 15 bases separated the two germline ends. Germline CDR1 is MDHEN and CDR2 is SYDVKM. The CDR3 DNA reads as TGTGCCAGCTACAACAACAGGGTGTATGGCTACACCTTC. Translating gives CASYNNRVYGYTF.

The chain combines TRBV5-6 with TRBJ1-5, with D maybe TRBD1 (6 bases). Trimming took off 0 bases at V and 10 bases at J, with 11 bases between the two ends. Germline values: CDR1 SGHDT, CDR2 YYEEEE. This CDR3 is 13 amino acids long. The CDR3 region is CASSLEGEYPQHF. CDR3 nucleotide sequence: TGTGCCAGCAGCTTGGAGGGGGAGTATCCCCAGCATTTT.

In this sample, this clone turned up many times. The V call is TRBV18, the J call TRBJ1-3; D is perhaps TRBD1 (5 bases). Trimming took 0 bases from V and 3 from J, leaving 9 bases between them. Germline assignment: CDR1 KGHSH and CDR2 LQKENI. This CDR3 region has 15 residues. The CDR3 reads CASSPPRGNGNTIYF. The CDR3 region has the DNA TGTGCCAGCTCACCACCGAGGGGCAATGGAAACACCATATATTTT.